This TCR beta chain was captured by sequencing in a study of Ad26.COV2.S vaccination and SARS-CoV-2 variants. Study-wide findings and caveats: It was vaccine recipients, not placebo recipients, who had the higher spike-specific TCR breadth. Possibly, TCR breadth and depth analyses underestimated total T cell responses.

In the case of this clone: Its target is not known.

V was shortened by 2 bases and J by 2 bases, with 13 bases between the two germline ends. This CDR3 region has 15 residues. Germline CDR1 SGHNT, CDR2 YYREEE (reference sequence). This sample's treatment: about 20 received Ad26.COV2.S at low or high dose, single or two shots; roughly five received placebo; per-sample allocation not given. Sampling was done on day 63 after the first vaccine or placebo injection. Only in-frame clones appear in the TCRdb table, and some are missing; sequencing was by immunoSEQ multiplex PCR. Among 330,000 or so clones listed, roughly 90% were seen once. This sequence joins TRBV5-4 and TRBJ1-1; perhaps TRBD1 as D (5 bases). The receptor's source is a person aged 18-60 years who received the Ad26.COV2.S COVID-19 vaccine or a placebo. Sequenced here: peripheral blood, sampled in a trial of Ad26.COV2.S vaccine versus placebo. The CDR3 here is CASSFIRGLNTEAFF. The CDR3 coding sequence is TGTGCCAGCAGCTTTATAAGGGGTCTAAACACTGAAGCTTTCTTT.